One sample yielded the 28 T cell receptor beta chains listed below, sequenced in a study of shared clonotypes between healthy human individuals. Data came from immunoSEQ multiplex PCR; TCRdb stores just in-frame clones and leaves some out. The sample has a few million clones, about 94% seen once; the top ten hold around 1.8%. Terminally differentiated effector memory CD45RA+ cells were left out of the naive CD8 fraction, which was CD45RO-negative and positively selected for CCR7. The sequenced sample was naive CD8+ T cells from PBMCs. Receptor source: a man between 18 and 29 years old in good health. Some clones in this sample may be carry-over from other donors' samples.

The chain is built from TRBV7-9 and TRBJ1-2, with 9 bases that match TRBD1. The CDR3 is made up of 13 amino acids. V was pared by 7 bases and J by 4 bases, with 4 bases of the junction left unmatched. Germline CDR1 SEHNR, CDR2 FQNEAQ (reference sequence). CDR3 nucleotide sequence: TGTGCCAGCACCACGGGACAGGGCTATGGCTACACCTTC. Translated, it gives CASTTGQGYGYTF.

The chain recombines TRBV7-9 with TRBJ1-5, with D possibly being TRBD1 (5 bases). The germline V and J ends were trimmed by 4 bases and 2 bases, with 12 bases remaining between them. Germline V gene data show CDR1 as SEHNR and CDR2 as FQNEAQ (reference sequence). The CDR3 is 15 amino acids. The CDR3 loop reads CASSWDEEGNQPQHF. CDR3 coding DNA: TGTGCCAGCAGCTGGGACGAAGAGGGCAATCAGCCCCAGCATTTT.

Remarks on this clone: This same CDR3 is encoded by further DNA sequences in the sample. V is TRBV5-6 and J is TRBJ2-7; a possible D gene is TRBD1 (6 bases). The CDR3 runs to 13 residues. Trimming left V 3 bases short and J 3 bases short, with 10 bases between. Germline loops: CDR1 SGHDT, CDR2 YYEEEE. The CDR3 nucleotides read TGTGCCAGCAGCTCAGGACAGCACTACGAGCAGTACTTC. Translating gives CASSSGQHYEQYF. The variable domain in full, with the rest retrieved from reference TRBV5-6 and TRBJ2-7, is DAGVTQSPTHLIKTRGQQVTLRCSPKSGHDTVSWYQQALGQGPQFIFQYYEEEERQRGNFPDRFSGHQFPNYSSELNVNALLLGDSALYLCASSSGQHYEQYFGPGTRLTVT.

The CDR3 loop reads CAISEQGHQPQHF. As DNA, the CDR3 is TGTGCCATCAGTGAACAGGGCCATCAGCCCCAGCATTTT. The chain recombines TRBV10-3 with TRBJ1-5; D might be TRBD1 (6 bases). This CDR3 contains 13 residues. Germline V gene data show CDR1 as ENHRY and CDR2 as SYGVKD. Trimming took 3 bases from V and 5 from J, leaving 8 bases between them.

The CDR3 is CASRLRGDTQYF. The CDR3 nucleotides read TGTGCCAGCAGGCTCCGTGGAGATACGCAGTATTTT. This chain uses TRBV28 with TRBJ2-3; D unclear. The CDR3 spans 12 residues. Germline values: CDR1 MDHEN, CDR2 SYDVKM. V lost 6 bases to trimming and J lost 5 bases, with 9 bases between them.

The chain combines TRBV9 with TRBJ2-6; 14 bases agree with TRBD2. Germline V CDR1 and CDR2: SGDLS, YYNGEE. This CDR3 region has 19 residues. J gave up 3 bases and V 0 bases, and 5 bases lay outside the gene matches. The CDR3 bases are TGTGCCAGCAGCGTAGCTGGGACTAGCGGGAGATATGGGGCCAACGTCCTGACTTTC. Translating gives CASSVAGTSGRYGANVLTF.

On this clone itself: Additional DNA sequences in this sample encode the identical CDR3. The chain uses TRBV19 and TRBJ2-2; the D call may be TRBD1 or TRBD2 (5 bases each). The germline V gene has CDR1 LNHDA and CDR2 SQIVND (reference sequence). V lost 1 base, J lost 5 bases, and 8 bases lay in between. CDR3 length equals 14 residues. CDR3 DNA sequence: TGTGCCAGTAGTATAGCTGGGACGACCGGGGAGCTGTTTTTT. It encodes CASSIAGTTGELFF.

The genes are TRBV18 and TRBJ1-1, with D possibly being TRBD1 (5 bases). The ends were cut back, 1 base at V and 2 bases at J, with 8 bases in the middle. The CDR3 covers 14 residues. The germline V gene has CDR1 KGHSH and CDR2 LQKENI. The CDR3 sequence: CASSPQGFNTEAFF. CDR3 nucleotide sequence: TGTGCCAGCTCACCACAGGGGTTTAACACTGAAGCTTTCTTT.

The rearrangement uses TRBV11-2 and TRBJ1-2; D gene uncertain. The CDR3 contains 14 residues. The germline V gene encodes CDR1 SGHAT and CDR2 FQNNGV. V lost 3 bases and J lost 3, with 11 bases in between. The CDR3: CASSFLRGDYGYTF. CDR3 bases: TGTGCCAGCAGCTTTTTGCGGGGTGACTATGGCTACACCTTC.

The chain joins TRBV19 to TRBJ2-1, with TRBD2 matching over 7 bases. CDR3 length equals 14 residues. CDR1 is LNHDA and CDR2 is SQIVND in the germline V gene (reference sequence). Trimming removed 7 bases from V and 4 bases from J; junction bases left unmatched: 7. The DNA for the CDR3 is TGTGCCAGTAAGATTCTAGCGGAGTACAATGAGCAGTTCTTC. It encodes CASKILAEYNEQFF. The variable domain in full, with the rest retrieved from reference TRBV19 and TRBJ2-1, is DGGITQSPKYLFRKEGQNVTLSCEQNLNHDAMYWYRQDPGQGLRLIYYSQIVNDFQKGDIAEGYSVSREKKESFPLTVTSAQKNPTAFYLCASKILAEYNEQFFGPGTRLTVL.

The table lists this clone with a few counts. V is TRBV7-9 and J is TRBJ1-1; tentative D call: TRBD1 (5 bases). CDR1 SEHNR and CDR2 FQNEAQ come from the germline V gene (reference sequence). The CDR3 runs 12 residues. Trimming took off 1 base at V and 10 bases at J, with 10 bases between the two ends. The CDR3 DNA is TGTGCCAGCAGCTTAGTTTCTGGGGGAGCTTTCTTT. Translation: CASSLVSGGAFF.

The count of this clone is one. The CDR3 region has the DNA TGTGCCAGCAGCTTAGACTCGGGAGGGGGGTCCTACGAGCAGTACTTC. This encodes CASSLDSGGGSYEQYF. This chain connects TRBV7-2 to TRBJ2-7, with 8 positions matching TRBD2. The CDR3 has 16 amino acids. The junction had 6 bases not matched to a gene; V was cut back by 1 base and J by 1 base. Germline V gives CDR1 SGHTA, CDR2 FQGNSA. The complete variable domain, with remaining parts taken from reference TRBV7-2 and TRBJ2-7, reads GAGVSQSPSNKVTEKGKDVELRCDPISGHTALYWYRQSLGQGLEFLIYFQGNSAPDKSGLPSDRFSAERTGGSVSTLTIQRTQQEDSAVYLCASSLDSGGGSYEQYFGPGTRLTVT.

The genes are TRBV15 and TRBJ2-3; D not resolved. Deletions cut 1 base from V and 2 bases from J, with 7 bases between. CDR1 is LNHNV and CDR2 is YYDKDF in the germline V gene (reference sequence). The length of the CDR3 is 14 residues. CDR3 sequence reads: CATSRALYTDTQYF. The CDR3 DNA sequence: TGTGCCACCAGCAGAGCCCTATACACAGATACGCAGTATTTT.

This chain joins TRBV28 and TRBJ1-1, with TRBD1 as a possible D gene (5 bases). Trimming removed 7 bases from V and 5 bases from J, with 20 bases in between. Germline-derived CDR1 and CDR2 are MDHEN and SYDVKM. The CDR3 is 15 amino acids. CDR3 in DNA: TGTGCCAGCACCTGGACGGGTACAGGCTGGACTGAAGCTTTCTTT. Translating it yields CASTWTGTGWTEAFF.

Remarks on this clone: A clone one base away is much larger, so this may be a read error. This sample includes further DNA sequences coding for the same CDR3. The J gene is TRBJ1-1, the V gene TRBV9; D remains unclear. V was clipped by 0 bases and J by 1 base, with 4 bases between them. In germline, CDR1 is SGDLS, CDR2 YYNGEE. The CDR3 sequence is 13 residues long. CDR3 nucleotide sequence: TGTGCCAGCAGCGTAGGTGAGAACACTGAAGCTTTCTTT. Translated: CASSVGENTEAFF.

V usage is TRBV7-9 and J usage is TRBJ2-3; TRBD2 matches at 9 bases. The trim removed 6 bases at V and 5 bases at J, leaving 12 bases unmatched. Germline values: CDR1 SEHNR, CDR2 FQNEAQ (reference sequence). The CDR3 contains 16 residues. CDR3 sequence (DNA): TGTGCCAGCAGGACGATAGCGGGAGAGAGGGTAGATACGCAGTATTTT. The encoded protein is CASRTIAGERVDTQYF.

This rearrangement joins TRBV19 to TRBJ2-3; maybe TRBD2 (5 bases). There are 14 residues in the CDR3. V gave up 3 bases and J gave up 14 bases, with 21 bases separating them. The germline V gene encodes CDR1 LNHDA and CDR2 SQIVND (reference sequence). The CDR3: CASSIIIEGRTRYF. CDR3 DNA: TGTGCCAGTAGTATTATCATTGAGGGCCGAACGAGGTATTTT.

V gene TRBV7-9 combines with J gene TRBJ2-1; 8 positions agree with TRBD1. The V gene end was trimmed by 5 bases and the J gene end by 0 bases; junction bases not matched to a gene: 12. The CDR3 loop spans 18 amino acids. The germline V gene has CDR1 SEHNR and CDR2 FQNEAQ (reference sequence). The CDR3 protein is CASSRRGLNRSSYNEQFF. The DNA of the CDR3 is TGTGCCAGCAGCCGCAGGGGGCTTAACCGAAGCTCCTACAATGAGCAGTTCTTC.

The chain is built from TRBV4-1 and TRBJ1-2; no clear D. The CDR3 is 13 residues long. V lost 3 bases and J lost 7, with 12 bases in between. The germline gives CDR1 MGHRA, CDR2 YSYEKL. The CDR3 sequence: CASSQDDMFGYTF. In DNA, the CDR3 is TGCGCCAGCAGCCAGGATGACATGTTTGGCTACACCTTC.

The CDR3 sequence is CSAGGGEGANVLTF. CDR3 nucleotide sequence: TGCAGCGCCGGGGGCGGGGAAGGGGCCAACGTCCTGACTTTC. This sequence joins TRBV29-1 and TRBJ2-6; D possibly matches TRBD1 or TRBD2 (6 bases each). The V and J ends lost 7 bases and 4 bases respectively, with 14 bases between them. This CDR3 comprises 14 residues. CDR1 is SQVTM and CDR2 is ANQGSEA in the germline V gene.

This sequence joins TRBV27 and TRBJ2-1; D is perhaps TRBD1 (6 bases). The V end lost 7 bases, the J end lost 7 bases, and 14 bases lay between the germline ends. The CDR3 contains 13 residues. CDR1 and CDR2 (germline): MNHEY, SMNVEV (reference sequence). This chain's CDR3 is CASTLQGSNEQFF. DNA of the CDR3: TGTGCCAGCACCCTACAGGGCTCAAATGAGCAGTTCTTC.

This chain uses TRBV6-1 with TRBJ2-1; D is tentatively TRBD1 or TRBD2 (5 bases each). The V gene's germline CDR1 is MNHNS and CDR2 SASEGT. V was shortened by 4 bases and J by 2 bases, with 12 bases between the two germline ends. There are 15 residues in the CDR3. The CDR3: CASSVWDRPYNEQFF. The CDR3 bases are TGTGCCAGCAGTGTATGGGACCGTCCCTACAATGAGCAGTTCTTC.

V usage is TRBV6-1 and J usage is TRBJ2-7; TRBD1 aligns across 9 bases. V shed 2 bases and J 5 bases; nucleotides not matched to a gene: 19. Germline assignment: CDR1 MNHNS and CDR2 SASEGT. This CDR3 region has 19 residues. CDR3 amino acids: CASSELVWVKGQGLHEQYF. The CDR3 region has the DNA TGTGCCAGCAGTGAATTGGTTTGGGTGAAGGGACAGGGTTTACACGAGCAGTACTTC.

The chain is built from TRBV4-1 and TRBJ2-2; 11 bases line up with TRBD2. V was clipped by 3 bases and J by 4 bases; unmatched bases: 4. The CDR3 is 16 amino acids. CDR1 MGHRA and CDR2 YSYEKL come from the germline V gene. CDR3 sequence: CASSHTSGRSTGELFF. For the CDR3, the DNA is TGCGCCAGCAGCCACACTAGCGGGAGAAGCACCGGGGAGCTGTTTTTT.

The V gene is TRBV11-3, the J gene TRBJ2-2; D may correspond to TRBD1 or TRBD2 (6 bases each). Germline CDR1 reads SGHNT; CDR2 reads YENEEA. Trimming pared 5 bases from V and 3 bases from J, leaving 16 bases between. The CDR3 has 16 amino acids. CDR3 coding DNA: TGTGCCAGCAGCCCCGGGTGGGGGGCGGACACCGGGGAGCTGTTTTTT. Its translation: CASSPGWGADTGELFF.

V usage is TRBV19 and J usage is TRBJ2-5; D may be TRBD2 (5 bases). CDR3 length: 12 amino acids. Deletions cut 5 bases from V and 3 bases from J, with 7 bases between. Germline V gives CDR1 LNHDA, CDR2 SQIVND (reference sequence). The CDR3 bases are TGTGCCAGTAGTGGGAGCGAAGAGACCCAGTACTTC. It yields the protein CASSGSEETQYF.

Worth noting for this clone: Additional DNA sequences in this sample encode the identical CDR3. The CDR3 here is CASSFGSNTEAFF. The CDR3 DNA reads as TGTGCCAGCAGTTTTGGGTCGAACACTGAAGCTTTCTTT. The chain recombines TRBV27 with TRBJ1-1, with D unclear. This CDR3 has 13 amino acids. Per germline, CDR1 MNHEY and CDR2 SMNVEV (reference sequence). Trimming took 3 bases from V and 1 from J, leaving 6 bases between them.

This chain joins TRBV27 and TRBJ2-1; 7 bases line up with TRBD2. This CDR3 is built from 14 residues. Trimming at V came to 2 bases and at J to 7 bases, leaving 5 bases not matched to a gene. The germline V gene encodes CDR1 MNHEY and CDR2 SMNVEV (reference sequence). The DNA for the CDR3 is TGTGCCAGCAGTTTACGGGAGGCTCGGAATGAGCAGTTCTTC. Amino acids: CASSLREARNEQFF.